These 13 T cell receptor beta chains were all obtained from the same sample, sequenced in a study of T cell clusters in autoimmune cytopenias (dated by TCRdb to about 2019). For each sample, TRB amplification used approximately 260 ng of peripheral blood genomic DNA, equal to around 39,000 genome equivalents. Reads for this sample came from an Illumina MiSeq. TRB rearrangements were amplified by multiplex PCR following a touch-down protocol, with the TRB-A and TRB-B primer pools mixed in one tube. Once TCRdb had reprocessed the reads, it stored one entry per CDR3 protein sequence and supplied no DNA. The table for this sample records more than 800 distinct CDR3 sequences. The biggest ten clones account for around 20% of the sample. Source material: peripheral blood. The receptors were gathered from a human donor with an autoimmune cytopenia or autoimmune hepatitis (not recorded which).

This clonotype is identified as medium-sized (0.01 to 0.1%) from frequency. V usage is TRBV15 and J usage is TRBJ2-7. This CDR3 is 18 amino acids long. CDR1 LNHNV and CDR2 YYDKDF come from the germline V gene (reference sequence). CDR3 region: CATSRDSSHSLRTYEQYF.

The CDR3 spells CSGRIADNEQFF. The J gene is TRBJ2-1, the V gene TRBV20-1. This CDR3 spans 12 amino acids. The germline CDR1 and CDR2 sequences are DFQATT and SNEGSKA (reference sequence).

Measured by frequency, this clonotype is medium-sized. The V gene is TRBV9, the J gene TRBJ2-7; TCRdb gives TRBD1 as the D gene, but with no DNA this cannot be confirmed. Germline lookup yields CDR1 SGDLS and CDR2 YYNGEE. The CDR3 totals 14 residues. The CDR3 is CASSDDRGRQGQYF.

Frequency places this clonotype as large. This chain connects TRBV27 to TRBJ2-7. Per the germline V gene, CDR1 is MNHEY and CDR2 is SMNVEV (reference sequence). The CDR3 is made up of 13 amino acids. CDR3 residues: CASSLGNHYEQYF.

According to its frequency, this clonotype is large. The rearrangement uses TRBV30 and TRBJ1-6; TCRdb calls TRBD1, which cannot be checked without DNA. Germline V gene sequence: CDR1 GTSNPN, CDR2 SVGIG (reference sequence). CDR3 length: 16 residues. The CDR3: CAWSVRQGRTYSPLHF.

This clonotype is medium-sized by frequency. J is TRBJ2-2 and V is TRBV5-1. There are 15 residues in the CDR3. CDR1 and CDR2 (germline): SGHRS, YFSETQ. Here the CDR3 reads CASQPDGTNTGELFF.

Measured by frequency, this clonotype is large. This sequence joins TRBV19 and TRBJ1-1; TCRdb's assignment of TRBD1 cannot be checked, as there is no DNA. This CDR3 has 14 residues. The germline gives CDR1 LNHDA, CDR2 SQIVND (reference sequence). The chain's CDR3 is CASSIEGRPTEAFF.

The CDR3 loop is CASSSGLALSWPYNEQFF. The genes are TRBV28 and TRBJ2-1; the TCRdb D gene call, TRBD2, has no DNA to confirm it. The length of the CDR3 is 18 residues. CDR1 is MDHEN, CDR2 SYDVKM, per germline.

In terms of frequency, this clonotype is medium-sized. The chain has TRBV20-1 and TRBJ2-1; TCRdb indicates TRBD1, and absent DNA this call remains unverified. There are 15 residues in the CDR3. In germline, CDR1 is DFQATT, CDR2 SNEGSKA (reference sequence). The CDR3 spells CSARVRGSSYNEQFF.

V gene TRBV19 combines with J gene TRBJ2-2; no DNA is available, so the TRBD2 call from TCRdb remains unchecked. The CDR3 is 16 residues long. Germline assignment: CDR1 LNHDA and CDR2 SQIVND (reference sequence). The CDR3 is CASRKKRERRIGELFF.

V and J are TRBV30 and TRBJ2-5; TCRdb's assignment of TRBD2 cannot be checked, as there is no DNA. Germline values: CDR1 GTSNPN, CDR2 SVGIG (reference sequence). This CDR3 comprises 11 residues. The CDR3 protein is CARAGLETQYF.

This clonotype registers medium-sized by frequency. This chain's CDR3 is CASSYRPRGGTGELFF. This chain joins TRBV6-5 and TRBJ2-2; TCRdb picks TRBD1, but there is no DNA to check that call. This CDR3 comprises 16 residues. Looked up from germline, CDR1 is MNHEY and CDR2 is SVGAGI.

By frequency, this clonotype registers medium-sized (0.01 to 0.1%). V and J are TRBV27 and TRBJ1-5; TCRdb returns TRBD1, unconfirmable since there is no DNA. Germline V CDR1 and CDR2: MNHEY, SMNVEV (reference sequence). This CDR3 region has 13 residues. The CDR3: CASKGHSNQPQHF.